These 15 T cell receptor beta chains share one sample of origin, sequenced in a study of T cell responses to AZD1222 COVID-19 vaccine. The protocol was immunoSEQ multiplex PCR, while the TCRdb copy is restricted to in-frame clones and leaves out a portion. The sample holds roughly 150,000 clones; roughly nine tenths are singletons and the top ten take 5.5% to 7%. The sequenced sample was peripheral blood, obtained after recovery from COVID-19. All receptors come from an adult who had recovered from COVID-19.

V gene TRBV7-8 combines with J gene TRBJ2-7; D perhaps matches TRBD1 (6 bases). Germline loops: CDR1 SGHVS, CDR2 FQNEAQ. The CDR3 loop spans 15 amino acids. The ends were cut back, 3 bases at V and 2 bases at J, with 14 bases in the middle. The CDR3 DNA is TGTGCCAGCAGCTTCCCGGGGCAGGGGACCTACGAGCAGTACTTC. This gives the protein CASSFPGQGTYEQYF.

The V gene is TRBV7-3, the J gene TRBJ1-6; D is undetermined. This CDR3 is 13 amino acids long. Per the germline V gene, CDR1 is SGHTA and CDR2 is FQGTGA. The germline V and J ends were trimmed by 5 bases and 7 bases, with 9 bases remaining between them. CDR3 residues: CASSADGNSPLHF. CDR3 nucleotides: TGTGCCAGCAGCGCCGACGGGAATTCACCCCTCCACTTT.

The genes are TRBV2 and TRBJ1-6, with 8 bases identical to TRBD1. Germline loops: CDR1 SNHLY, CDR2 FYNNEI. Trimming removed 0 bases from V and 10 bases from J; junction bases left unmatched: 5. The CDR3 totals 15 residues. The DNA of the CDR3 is TGTGCCAGCAGTGAAGCCGGACAGGGAGGCTCACCCCTCCACTTT. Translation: CASSEAGQGGSPLHF.

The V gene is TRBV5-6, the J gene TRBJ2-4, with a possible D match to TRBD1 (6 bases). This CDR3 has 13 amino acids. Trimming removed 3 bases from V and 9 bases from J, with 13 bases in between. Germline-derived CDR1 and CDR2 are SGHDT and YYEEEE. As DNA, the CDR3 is TGTGCCAGCAGCTCGCCGGGACAACCCATTCAGTACTTC. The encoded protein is CASSSPGQPIQYF.

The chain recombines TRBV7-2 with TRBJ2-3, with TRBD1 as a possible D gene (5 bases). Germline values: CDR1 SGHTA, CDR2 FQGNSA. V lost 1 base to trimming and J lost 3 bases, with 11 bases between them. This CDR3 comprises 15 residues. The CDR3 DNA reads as TGTGCCAGCAGCTTAGGGGGCGAAAGAACAGATACGCAGTATTTT. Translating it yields CASSLGGERTDTQYF.

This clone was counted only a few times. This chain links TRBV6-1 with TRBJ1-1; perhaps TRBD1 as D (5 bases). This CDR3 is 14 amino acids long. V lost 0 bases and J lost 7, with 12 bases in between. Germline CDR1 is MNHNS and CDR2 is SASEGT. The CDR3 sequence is CASSEAVLGLEAFF. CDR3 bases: TGTGCCAGCAGTGAAGCTGTTTTGGGGCTTGAAGCTTTCTTT.

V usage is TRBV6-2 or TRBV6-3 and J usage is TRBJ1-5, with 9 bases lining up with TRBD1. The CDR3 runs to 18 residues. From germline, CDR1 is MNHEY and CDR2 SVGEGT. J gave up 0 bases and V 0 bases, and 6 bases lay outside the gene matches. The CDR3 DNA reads TGTGCCAGCAGTTACTCTCCGGGACAGGGACTTAGCAATCAGCCCCAGCATTTT. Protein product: CASSYSPGQGLSNQPQHF.

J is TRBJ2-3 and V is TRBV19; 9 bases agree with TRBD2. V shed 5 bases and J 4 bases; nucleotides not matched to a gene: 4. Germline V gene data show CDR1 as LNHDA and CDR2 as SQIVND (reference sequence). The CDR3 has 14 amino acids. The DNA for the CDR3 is TGTGCCAGTAGTGGCGGGGGGGGAGCAGATACGCAGTATTTT. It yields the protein CASSGGGGADTQYF. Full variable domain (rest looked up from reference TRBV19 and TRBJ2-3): DGGITQSPKYLFRKEGQNVTLSCEQNLNHDAMYWYRQDPGQGLRLIYYSQIVNDFQKGDIAEGYSVSREKKESFPLTVTSAQKNPTAFYLCASSGGGGADTQYFGPGTRLTVL.

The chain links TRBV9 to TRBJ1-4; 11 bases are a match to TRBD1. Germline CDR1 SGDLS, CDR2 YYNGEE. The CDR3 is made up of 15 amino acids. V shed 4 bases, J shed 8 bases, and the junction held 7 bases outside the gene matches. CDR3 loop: CASSSGTGGGEKLFF. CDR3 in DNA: TGTGCCAGCAGCTCCGGGACAGGGGGAGGAGAAAAACTGTTTTTT.

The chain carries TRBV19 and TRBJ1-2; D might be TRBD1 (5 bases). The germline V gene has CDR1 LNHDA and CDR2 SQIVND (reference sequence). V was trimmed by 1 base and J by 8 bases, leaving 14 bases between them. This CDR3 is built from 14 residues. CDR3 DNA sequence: TGTGCCAGTAGTATAGGTGAAGGGACCGAGGGCTACACCTTC. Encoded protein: CASSIGEGTEGYTF.

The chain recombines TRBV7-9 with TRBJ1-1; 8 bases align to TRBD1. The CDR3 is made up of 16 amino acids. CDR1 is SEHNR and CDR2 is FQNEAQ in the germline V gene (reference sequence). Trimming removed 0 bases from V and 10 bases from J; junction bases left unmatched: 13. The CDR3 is CASSLALGGTGGVAFF. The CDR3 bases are TGTGCCAGCAGCTTAGCCCTGGGGGGGACAGGAGGCGTAGCTTTCTTT. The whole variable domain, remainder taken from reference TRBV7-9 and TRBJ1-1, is DTGVSQNPRHKITKRGQNVTFRCDPISEHNRLYWYRQTLGQGPEFLTYFQNEAQLEKSRLLSDRFSAERPKGSFSTLEIQRTEQGDSAMYLCASSLALGGTGGVAFFGQGTRLTVV.

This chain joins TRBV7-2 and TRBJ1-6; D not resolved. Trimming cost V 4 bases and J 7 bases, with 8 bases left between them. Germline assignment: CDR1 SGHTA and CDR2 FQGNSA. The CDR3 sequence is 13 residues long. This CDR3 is CASSSRGNSPLHF. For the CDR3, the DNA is TGTGCCAGCAGCTCGCGAGGAAATTCACCCCTCCACTTT. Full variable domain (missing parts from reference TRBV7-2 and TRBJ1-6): GAGVSQSPSNKVTEKGKDVELRCDPISGHTALYWYRQSLGQGLEFLIYFQGNSAPDKSGLPSDRFSAERTGGSVSTLTIQRTQQEDSAVYLCASSSRGNSPLHFGNGTRLTVT.

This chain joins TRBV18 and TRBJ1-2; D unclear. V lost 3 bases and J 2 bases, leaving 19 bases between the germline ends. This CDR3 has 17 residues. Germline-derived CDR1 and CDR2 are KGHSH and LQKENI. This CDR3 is CASSPGLGAPQNYGYTF. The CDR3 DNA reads TGTGCCAGCTCACCCGGTCTAGGTGCACCCCAAAACTATGGCTACACCTTC.

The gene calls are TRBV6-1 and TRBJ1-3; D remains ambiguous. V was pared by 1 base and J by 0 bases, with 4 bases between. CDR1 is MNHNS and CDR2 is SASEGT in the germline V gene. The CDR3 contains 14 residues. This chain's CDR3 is CASSEGFSGNTIYF. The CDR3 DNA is TGTGCCAGCAGTGAAGGGTTCTCTGGAAACACCATATATTTT.

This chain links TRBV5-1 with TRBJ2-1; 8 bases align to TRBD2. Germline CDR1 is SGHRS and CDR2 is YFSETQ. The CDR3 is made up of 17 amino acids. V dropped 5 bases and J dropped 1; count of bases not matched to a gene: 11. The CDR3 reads CASRKGAGGSSYNEQFF. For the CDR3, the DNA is TGCGCCAGCAGGAAAGGGGCGGGGGGATCTTCCTACAATGAGCAGTTCTTC. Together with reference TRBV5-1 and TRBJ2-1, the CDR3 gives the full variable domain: KAGVTQTPRYLIKTRGQQVTLSCSPISGHRSVSWYQQTPGQGLQFLFEYFSETQRNKGNFPGRFSGRQFSNSRSEMNVSTLELGDSALYLCASRKGAGGSSYNEQFFGPGTRLTVL.